This TCR beta chain originates from a study of shared clonotypes between healthy human individuals. Findings and caveats of the study: Only blood was sampled, and tissue TCR repertoires likely differ from blood ones.

The assay ran at deep level. Several immunoSEQ plates held equal portions of the genomic DNA taken from each subset. TCRdb's copy holds only in-frame clones and misses some; the assay was immunoSEQ multiplex PCR. The sample shows 1.6 million or so clones, 96% of them seen only once. As for this clone: Its target is not known.

Germline V gene sequence: CDR1 MDHEN, CDR2 SYDVKM. The CDR3 is made up of 12 amino acids. Between the trimmed V and J ends, which lost 4 bases and 5 bases, there was a span of 8 bases. All participating donors were Caucasian adults from Nashville, Tennessee. This clonotype was sampled from a man under 40 in good health. The chain is built from TRBV28 and TRBJ2-5; D is unresolved. The sequenced material came from naive CD4+ T cells sorted from blood. Noted subset: CD45RA+ positively selected. DNA of the CDR3: TGTGCCAGCAGTTCGCCCCCGGAGACCCAGTACTTC. Residues: CASSSPPETQYF. Combining the CDR3 with reference TRBV28 and TRBJ2-5 gives the whole variable domain DVKVTQSSRYLVKRTGEKVFLECVQDMDHENMFWYRQDPGLGLRLIYFSYDVKMKEKGDIPEGYSVSREKKERFSLILESASTNQTSMYLCASSSPPETQYFGPGTRLLVL.